These 20 T cell receptor beta chains came from one sample sequenced in a study of blood T cell repertoires in COVID-19. Produced via immunoSEQ multiplex PCR; TCRdb's table is partial and in-frame only. The sample contains approximately 530,000 clones, approximately 88% of which appear only once. Specimen: peripheral blood. Every receptor here comes from a woman in her fifties or sixties with COVID-19, enrolled during active disease.

A word on this clone: The same CDR3 arises from other DNA sequences in this sample as well. The J gene is TRBJ1-1, the V gene TRBV5-1; 8 bases align to TRBD1. V was clipped by 4 bases and J by 1 base; unmatched bases: 3. The CDR3 has 14 residues. The germline V gene encodes CDR1 SGHRS and CDR2 YFSETQ. CDR3 sequence (DNA): TGCGCCAGCAGCCCCGGGACAGGGAACACTGAAGCTTTCTTT. Residues: CASSPGTGNTEAFF.

This chain uses TRBV7-2 with TRBJ1-6; TRBD1 is a possible D gene (5 bases). The germline V and J ends were trimmed by 3 bases and 6 bases, with 15 bases remaining between them. CDR1 SGHTA and CDR2 FQGNSA come from the germline V gene. The CDR3 totals 16 residues. The CDR3 coding sequence is TGTGCCAGCAGCTTGCAGGGTGGGCTGCCTAATTCACCCCTCCACTTT. As protein: CASSLQGGLPNSPLHF.

This clone is a singleton in its sample. The genes are TRBV27 and TRBJ1-1, with a tentative D call TRBD1 (6 bases). The V and J ends lost 6 bases and 3 bases respectively, with 14 bases between them. The CDR3 extends over 14 amino acids. Per the germline V gene, CDR1 is MNHEY and CDR2 is SMNVEV (reference sequence). The CDR3: CASSLAQGYTEAFF. The CDR3 DNA is TGTGCCAGCAGCCTCGCACAGGGTTACACTGAAGCTTTCTTT.

The chain combines TRBV19 with TRBJ2-2; 8 bases fit TRBD1. The CDR3 is 16 amino acids. CDR1 is LNHDA and CDR2 is SQIVND in the germline V gene (reference sequence). Unmatched junction bases numbered 9, after V lost 5 bases and J lost 4 bases. CDR3 in amino acids: CASSPRQGYTTGELFF. Here the CDR3 DNA reads TGTGCCAGTAGTCCCCGACAGGGGTACACCACCGGGGAGCTGTTTTTT.

CDR3 amino acids: CSAAPPNTEAFF. DNA for the CDR3: TGCAGCGCCGCGCCACCGAACACTGAAGCTTTCTTT. V gene TRBV29-1 combines with J gene TRBJ1-1, with D unclear. The CDR3 is 12 residues long. The V end was cut by 7 bases, the J end by 1 base, with 10 bases between. Germline V CDR1 and CDR2: SQVTM, ANQGSEA.

The V gene is TRBV3-1 (or the pseudogene TRBV3-2), the J gene TRBJ1-2; the D gene is possibly TRBD1 (6 bases). Germline lookup yields CDR1 LGHDT and CDR2 YNNKEL (reference sequence). The CDR3 has 15 residues. The germline V and J ends were trimmed by 5 bases and 5 bases, with 18 bases remaining between them. The DNA for the CDR3 is TGTGCCAGCAGCTCACCCGGGACACCGGATTATGGCTACACCTTC. It is translated as CASSSPGTPDYGYTF.

The chain combines TRBV10-2 with TRBJ1-1; tentative D call: TRBD1 (5 bases). The CDR3 sequence is 14 residues long. CDR1 and CDR2 from the germline V gene are WSHSY and SAAADI. Trimming left V 2 bases short and J 4 bases short, with 11 bases between. The CDR3 region is CASSERGMGTEAFF. CDR3 coding DNA: TGCGCCAGCAGTGAGAGGGGTATGGGCACTGAAGCTTTCTTT.

The chain combines TRBV19 with TRBJ1-5; the match to TRBD1 covers 8 bases. Germline CDR1 and CDR2: LNHDA and SQIVND (reference sequence). The CDR3 runs to 16 residues. The V segment lost 2 bases and the J segment 6 bases; nucleotides outside the gene matches: 9. The CDR3 DNA sequence: TGTGCCAGTAGTATACCACATGGACAGGGAAGTCAGCCCCAGCATTTT. Translated: CASSIPHGQGSQPQHF.

This chain uses TRBV6-5 with TRBJ1-4; no clear D gene. Germline-derived CDR1 and CDR2 are MNHEY and SVGAGI. The CDR3 consists of 15 residues. The germline V and J ends were trimmed by 2 bases and 3 bases, with 10 bases remaining between them. The CDR3 DNA is TGTGCCAGCAGTTACGGCTTACCATCTAATGAAAAACTGTTTTTT. It translates to CASSYGLPSNEKLFF.

This chain links TRBV18 with TRBJ2-2, with a tentative D call TRBD1 (6 bases). V was pared by 3 bases and J by 1 base, with 9 bases between. Germline V gene data show CDR1 as KGHSH and CDR2 as LQKENI. CDR3 length: 15 residues. The CDR3 nucleotides read TGTGCCAGCTCACCTTTACAGGGGAACACCGGGGAGCTGTTTTTT. It codes for CASSPLQGNTGELFF. Drawing the rest from reference TRBV18 and TRBJ2-2, the complete variable domain is NAGVMQNPRHLVRRRGQEARLRCSPMKGHSHVYWYRQLPEEGLKFMVYLQKENIIDESGMPKERFSAEFPKEGPSILRIQQVVRGDSAAYFCASSPLQGNTGELFFGEGSRLTVL.

This chain joins TRBV3-1 (or the pseudogene TRBV3-2) and TRBJ2-1, with TRBD1 as a possible D gene (6 bases). The CDR3 is 15 amino acids. Germline V gives CDR1 LGHDT, CDR2 YNNKEL (reference sequence). V dropped 5 bases and J dropped 7 bases, with 18 bases sitting between them. In DNA form, the CDR3 reads TGTGCCAGCAGCTACCATCAGGGGTTCGGGAATGAGCAGTTCTTC. Translation gives CASSYHQGFGNEQFF.

The rearrangement links TRBV2 to TRBJ1-4, with a weak D call TRBD1 (5 bases). The V end lost 3 bases, the J end lost 5 bases, and 10 bases lay between the germline ends. The CDR3 is made up of 14 amino acids. In germline, CDR1 is SNHLY, CDR2 FYNNEI. CDR3 amino acids: CASSEAGGNEKLFF. DNA for the CDR3: TGTGCCAGCAGTGAGGCCGGGGGAAATGAAAAACTGTTTTTT.

The chain employs TRBV9 and TRBJ2-2; 10 nucleotides align to TRBD2. CDR1 is SGDLS, CDR2 YYNGEE, per germline. The trim removed 2 bases at V and 6 bases at J, leaving 4 bases unmatched. This CDR3 region has 15 residues. The CDR3 region has the DNA TGTGCCAGCAGCGTTACGGGACTAGCGCCCGGGGAGCTGTTTTTT. Translation gives CASSVTGLAPGELFF.

CDR3 nucleotides: TGTGCCAGCAGCTTAACAGGCGGGGGGACATACAATGAGCAGTTCTTC. Amino acid sequence: CASSLTGGGTYNEQFF. The chain combines TRBV7-3 with TRBJ2-1, with TRBD2 matching over 8 bases. V lost 0 bases to trimming and J lost 4 bases; unmatched junction nucleotides: 5. Germline assignment: CDR1 SGHTA and CDR2 FQGTGA. The CDR3 extends over 16 amino acids.

This chain links TRBV28 with TRBJ2-6; D is perhaps TRBD2 (5 bases). Germline-derived CDR1 and CDR2 are MDHEN and SYDVKM. This CDR3 comprises 15 residues. Trimming shortened V by 3 bases and J by 3 bases, and 9 bases separated the two germline ends. CDR3 sequence: CASSFVRGGANVLTF. In nucleotides, the CDR3 is TGTGCCAGCAGTTTCGTCCGGGGTGGGGCCAACGTCCTGACTTTC. The full variable domain, in which reference TRBV28 and TRBJ2-6 provide the parts outside the CDR3, is DVKVTQSSRYLVKRTGEKVFLECVQDMDHENMFWYRQDPGLGLRLIYFSYDVKMKEKGDIPEGYSVSREKKERFSLILESASTNQTSMYLCASSFVRGGANVLTFGAGSRLTVL.

This rearrangement joins TRBV29-1 to TRBJ1-1; D ambiguous. Germline CDR1 SQVTM, CDR2 ANQGSEA. V was trimmed by 7 bases and J by 3 bases, leaving 6 bases between them. The CDR3 extends over 10 amino acids. The CDR3 here is CSAGDTEAFF. The CDR3 DNA is TGCAGCGCCGGAGACACTGAAGCTTTCTTT.

The CDR3 nucleotides are TGTGCCAGCAGTTCGATAGGGGGACTCGGGACTATGCAGTTCTTC. Amino acid sequence: CASSSIGGLGTMQFF. The gene calls are TRBV28 and TRBJ2-1, with a weak D call TRBD2 (7 bases). The germline gives CDR1 MDHEN, CDR2 SYDVKM. The CDR3 has 15 amino acids. V lost 4 bases and J lost 12, with 22 bases in between.

The table lists this clone with a few counts. V gene TRBV7-9 combines with J gene TRBJ1-1; 7 bases align to TRBD1. The CDR3 has 15 amino acids. Germline-derived CDR1 and CDR2 are SEHNR and FQNEAQ (reference sequence). The ends lost 3 bases at V and 5 bases at J; junction bases unmatched: 9. CDR3 amino acids: CASSFKGGGRTEAFF. DNA of the CDR3: TGTGCCAGCAGCTTTAAAGGGGGCGGACGGACTGAAGCTTTCTTT.

The chain carries TRBV5-8 and TRBJ2-1; weak D call: TRBD2 (8 bases). The CDR3 length is 17 residues. Germline lookup yields CDR1 SGHTS and CDR2 YDEGEE. V was pared by 6 bases and J by 8 bases, with 27 bases between. In DNA form, the CDR3 reads TGTGCCAGCACCGAAGGGACAGACCTAAGTAGCGGGGATGAGCAGTTCTTC. Amino acids: CASTEGTDLSSGDEQFF. Based on the CDR3 plus reference TRBV5-8 and TRBJ2-1, the full variable domain is EAGVTQSPTHLIKTRGQQATLRCSPISGHTSVYWYQQALGLGLQFLLWYDEGEERNRGNFPPRFSGRQFPNYSSELNVNALELEDSALYLCASTEGTDLSSGDEQFFGPGTRLTVL.

The chain uses TRBV14 and TRBJ2-6; TRBD1 agrees at 7 bases. CDR1 is SGHDN and CDR2 is FVKESK in the germline V gene. CDR3 length: 16 amino acids. V shed 5 bases and J 0 bases; nucleotides not matched to a gene: 4. The CDR3 loop reads CASSFTGASGANVLTF. For the CDR3, the DNA is TGTGCCAGCAGCTTCACAGGGGCCTCTGGGGCCAACGTCCTGACTTTC.